The next 11 T cell receptor beta chains were all read from a single sample in a study of graft-versus-host responses after intestinal transplantation. These receptors' targets are unknown. Repertoires were generated with immunoSEQ multiplex PCR, while TCRdb's copy carries only in-frame clones and drops some. The table shows approximately 49,000 clones, with 89% occurring only once. This specimen was unstimulated CD4+ T cells sorted from spleen or lymph node cells, taken before transplant. These TCRs come from a human donor who was the organ donor for an intestinal transplant.

The V and J genes are TRBV30 and TRBJ2-1; 9 nucleotides match TRBD2. CDR3 length: 15 residues. The V gene's germline CDR1 is GTSNPN and CDR2 SVGIG (reference sequence). V shed 2 bases, J shed 9 bases, and the junction held 11 bases outside the gene matches. The DNA for the CDR3 is TGTGCCTGGAGTCTTAGCGGGAGATTCTTTGCTGAGCAGTTCTTC. Translated: CAWSLSGRFFAEQFF.

This chain uses TRBV5-1 with TRBJ2-5, with a tentative D call TRBD2 (5 bases). The CDR3 is 14 amino acids. Trimming shortened V by 2 bases and J by 2 bases, and 10 bases separated the two germline ends. Germline CDR1 and CDR2: SGHRS and YFSETQ. CDR3 bases: TGCGCCAGCAGCTTACTAGACTCACAAGAGACCCAGTACTTC. Translated, it gives CASSLLDSQETQYF.

This clone was found once. The chain has TRBV6-1 and TRBJ1-5; no reliable D call. The germline V and J ends were trimmed by 8 bases and 9 bases, with 14 bases remaining between them. CDR3 length: 12 residues. CDR1 and CDR2 from the germline V gene are MNHNS and SASEGT. CDR3 in amino acids: CASRSDILPQHF. DNA for the CDR3: TGTGCCAGCCGATCTGACATTCTGCCCCAGCATTTT.

The chain links TRBV15 to TRBJ2-7; weak D call: TRBD2 (5 bases). In germline, CDR1 is LNHNV, CDR2 YYDKDF (reference sequence). V dropped 1 base and J dropped 3 bases, with 10 bases sitting between them. The CDR3 loop spans 14 amino acids. CDR3 in DNA: TGTGCCACCAGCAGAGGAGGGAGCAGCTACGAGCAGTACTTC. This sequence encodes CATSRGGSSYEQYF.

The rearrangement links TRBV5-4 to TRBJ2-5; D perhaps matches TRBD1 (6 bases). Germline V gene lookup returns CDR1 SGHNT and CDR2 YYREEE (reference sequence). The V and J ends lost 1 base and 7 bases respectively, with 14 bases between them. This CDR3 has 14 amino acids. The CDR3 is CASSLYYREGTQYF. Written as DNA, the CDR3 is TGTGCCAGCAGCTTGTACTACAGGGAAGGGACCCAGTACTTC.

This CDR3 is CASSLTSDTGELFF. DNA of the CDR3: TGCGCCAGCAGCCTTACTAGCGATACCGGGGAGCTGTTTTTT. The J gene is TRBJ2-2, the V gene TRBV5-1, with 7 bases matching TRBD2. Germline V gives CDR1 SGHRS, CDR2 YFSETQ. This CDR3 contains 14 residues. J lost 5 bases, V lost 4 bases, and 5 bases had no gene match.

The chain joins TRBV30 to TRBJ1-5; D not resolved. This CDR3 spans 16 amino acids. The V gene's germline CDR1 is GTSNPN and CDR2 SVGIG (reference sequence). Deletions cut 1 base from V and 0 bases from J, with 13 bases between. The CDR3 loop is CAWSAHVSGSNQPQHF. The CDR3 DNA follows: TGTGCCTGGAGTGCACACGTTTCGGGTAGCAATCAGCCCCAGCATTTT.

CDR3 coding DNA: TGTGCCAGCGCCCAGGGGGCAGGCTATGGCTACACCTTC. This codes for CASAQGAGYGYTF. The chain combines TRBV28 with TRBJ1-2, with 8 bases fitting TRBD1. Germline assignment: CDR1 MDHEN and CDR2 SYDVKM. The CDR3 has 13 residues. J lost 4 bases, V lost 8 bases, and 6 bases had no gene match.

CDR3 nucleotides: TGTGCCAGCAGGGGGGGGGTGAGCTCCTACAATGAGCAGTTCTTC. Encoded protein: CASRGGVSSYNEQFF. The rearrangement joins TRBV6-1 to TRBJ2-1; 7 bases agree with TRBD2. V was pared by 6 bases and J by 0 bases, with 5 bases of the junction left unmatched. Germline V gene data show CDR1 as MNHNS and CDR2 as SASEGT. The CDR3 covers 15 residues.

The chain employs TRBV19 and TRBJ2-5; D perhaps matches TRBD1 (5 bases). Looked up from germline, CDR1 is LNHDA and CDR2 is SQIVND (reference sequence). The CDR3 consists of 14 residues. V was clipped by 0 bases and J by 1 base, with 6 bases between them. The CDR3 loop reads CASSIEGLQETQYF. The CDR3 region has the DNA TGTGCCAGTAGTATAGAGGGGCTCCAAGAGACCCAGTACTTC.

This clone was observed a few times. V gene TRBV4-1 combines with J gene TRBJ2-7, with D unresolved. Trimming stripped 3 bases from V and 5 bases from J, with 14 bases between. The CDR3 is 14 amino acids. Germline assignment: CDR1 MGHRA and CDR2 YSYEKL. CDR3 in amino acids: CASSQPVRSDEQYF. CDR3 bases: TGCGCCAGCAGCCAGCCGGTGAGGTCTGACGAGCAGTACTTC.